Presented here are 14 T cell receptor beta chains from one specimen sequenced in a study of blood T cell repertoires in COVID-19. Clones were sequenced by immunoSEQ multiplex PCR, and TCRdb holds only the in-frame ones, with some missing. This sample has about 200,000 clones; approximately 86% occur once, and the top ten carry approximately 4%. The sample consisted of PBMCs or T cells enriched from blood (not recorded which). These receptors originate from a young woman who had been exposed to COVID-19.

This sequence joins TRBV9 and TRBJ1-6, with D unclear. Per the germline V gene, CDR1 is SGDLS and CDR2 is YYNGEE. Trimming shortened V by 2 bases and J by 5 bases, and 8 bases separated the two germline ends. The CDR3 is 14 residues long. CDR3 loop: CASSVTSDNSPLHF. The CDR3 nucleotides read TGTGCCAGCAGCGTGACAAGTGATAATTCACCCCTCCACTTT.

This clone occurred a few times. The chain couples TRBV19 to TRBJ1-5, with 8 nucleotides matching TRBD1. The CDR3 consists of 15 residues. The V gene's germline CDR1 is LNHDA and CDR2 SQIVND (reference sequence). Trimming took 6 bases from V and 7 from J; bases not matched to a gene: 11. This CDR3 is CASRADRGGWQPQHF. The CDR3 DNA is TGTGCCAGTAGGGCCGACAGGGGTGGATGGCAGCCCCAGCATTTT.

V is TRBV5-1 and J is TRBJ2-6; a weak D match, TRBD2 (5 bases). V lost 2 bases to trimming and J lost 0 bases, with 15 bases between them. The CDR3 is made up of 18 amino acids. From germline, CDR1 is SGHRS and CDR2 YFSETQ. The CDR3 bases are TGCGCCAGCAGCTTCGGAGGACGTCGAGACTCTGGGGCCAACGTCCTGACTTTC. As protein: CASSFGGRRDSGANVLTF.

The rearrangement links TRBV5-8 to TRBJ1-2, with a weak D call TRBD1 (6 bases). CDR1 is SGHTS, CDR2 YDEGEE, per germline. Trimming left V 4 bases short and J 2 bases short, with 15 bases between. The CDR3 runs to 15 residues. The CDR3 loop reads CASSAATGHNYGYTF. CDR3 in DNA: TGTGCCAGCAGCGCCGCCACGGGACACAACTATGGCTACACCTTC.

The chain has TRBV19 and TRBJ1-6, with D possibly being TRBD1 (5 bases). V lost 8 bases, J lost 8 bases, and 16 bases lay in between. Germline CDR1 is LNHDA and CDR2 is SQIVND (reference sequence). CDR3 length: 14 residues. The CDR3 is CASGRGPSDSPLHF. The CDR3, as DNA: TGTGCCAGTGGGAGGGGCCCATCGGATTCACCCCTCCACTTT. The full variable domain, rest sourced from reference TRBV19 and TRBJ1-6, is DGGITQSPKYLFRKEGQNVTLSCEQNLNHDAMYWYRQDPGQGLRLIYYSQIVNDFQKGDIAEGYSVSREKKESFPLTVTSAQKNPTAFYLCASGRGPSDSPLHFGNGTRLTVT.

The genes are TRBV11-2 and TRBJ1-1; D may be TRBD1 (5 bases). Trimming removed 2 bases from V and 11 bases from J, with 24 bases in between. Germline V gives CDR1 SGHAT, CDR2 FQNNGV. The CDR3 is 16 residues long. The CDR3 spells CASSLSPRQTSIGAFF. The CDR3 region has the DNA TGTGCCAGCAGCTTATCCCCCCGACAGACGTCCATAGGGGCTTTCTTT.

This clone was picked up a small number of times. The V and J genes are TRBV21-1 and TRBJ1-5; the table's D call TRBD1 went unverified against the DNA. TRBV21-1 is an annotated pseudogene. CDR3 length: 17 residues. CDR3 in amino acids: CASSKRDRLYSNQPQHF. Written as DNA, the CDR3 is TGTGCCAGCAGCAAACGGGACAGACTCTATAGCAATCAGCCCCAGCATTTT.

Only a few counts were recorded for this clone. The CDR3 nucleotides are TGCGCCAGCAGTGAGCAGGGGGCTGGAAACACCATATATTTT. It codes for CASSEQGAGNTIYF. V usage is TRBV10-2 and J usage is TRBJ1-3; TRBD1 aligns across 7 bases. Germline CDR1 WSHSY, CDR2 SAAADI. The V gene end was trimmed by 2 bases and the J gene end by 2 bases; junction bases not matched to a gene: 0. The CDR3 has 14 amino acids.

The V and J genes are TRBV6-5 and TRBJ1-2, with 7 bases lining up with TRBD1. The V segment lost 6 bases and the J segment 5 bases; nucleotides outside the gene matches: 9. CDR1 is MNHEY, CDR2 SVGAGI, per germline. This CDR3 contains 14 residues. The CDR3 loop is CASRGGRNMYGYTF. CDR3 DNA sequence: TGTGCCAGCAGAGGGGGCAGAAATATGTATGGCTACACCTTC.

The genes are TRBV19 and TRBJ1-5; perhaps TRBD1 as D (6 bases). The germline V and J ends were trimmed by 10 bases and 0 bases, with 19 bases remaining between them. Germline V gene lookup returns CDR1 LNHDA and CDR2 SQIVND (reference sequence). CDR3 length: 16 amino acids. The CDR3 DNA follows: TGTGCCACCCTCGGGCCAACAGGGATTAGCAATCAGCCCCAGCATTTT. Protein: CATLGPTGISNQPQHF.

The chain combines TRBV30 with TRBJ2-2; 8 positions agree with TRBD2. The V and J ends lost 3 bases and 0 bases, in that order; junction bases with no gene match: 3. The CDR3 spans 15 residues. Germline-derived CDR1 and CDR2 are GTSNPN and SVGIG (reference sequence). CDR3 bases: TGTGCCTGGAGCTCGGGACTAGCGAACACCGGGGAGCTGTTTTTT. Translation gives CAWSSGLANTGELFF. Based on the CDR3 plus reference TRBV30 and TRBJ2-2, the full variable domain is SQTIHQWPATLVQPVGSPLSLECTVEGTSNPNLYWYRQAAGRGLQLLFYSVGIGQISSEVPQNLSASRPQDRQFILSSKKLLLSDSGFYLCAWSSGLANTGELFFGEGSRLTVL.

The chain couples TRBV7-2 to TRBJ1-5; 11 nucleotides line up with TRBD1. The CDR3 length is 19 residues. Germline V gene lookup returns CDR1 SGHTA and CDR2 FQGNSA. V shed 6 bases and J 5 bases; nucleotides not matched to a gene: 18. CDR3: CASRVGRDRGSLDHQPQHF. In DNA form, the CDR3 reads TGTGCCAGCAGGGTAGGGCGGGACAGGGGGTCCTTGGACCATCAGCCCCAGCATTTT.

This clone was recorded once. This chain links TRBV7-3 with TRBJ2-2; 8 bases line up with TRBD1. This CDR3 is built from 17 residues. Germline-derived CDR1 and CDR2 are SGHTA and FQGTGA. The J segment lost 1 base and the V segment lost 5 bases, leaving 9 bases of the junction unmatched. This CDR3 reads CASSEIPGTGNTGELFF. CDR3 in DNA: TGTGCCAGCAGCGAGATCCCCGGGACAGGGAACACCGGGGAGCTGTTTTTT.

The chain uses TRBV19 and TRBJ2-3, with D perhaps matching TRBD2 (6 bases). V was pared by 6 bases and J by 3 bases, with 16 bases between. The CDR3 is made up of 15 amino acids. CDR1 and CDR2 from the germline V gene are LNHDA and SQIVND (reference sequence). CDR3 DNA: TGTGCCAGTAGGTCGGAGGCGGGGCGGACAGATACGCAGTATTTT. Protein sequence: CASRSEAGRTDTQYF.